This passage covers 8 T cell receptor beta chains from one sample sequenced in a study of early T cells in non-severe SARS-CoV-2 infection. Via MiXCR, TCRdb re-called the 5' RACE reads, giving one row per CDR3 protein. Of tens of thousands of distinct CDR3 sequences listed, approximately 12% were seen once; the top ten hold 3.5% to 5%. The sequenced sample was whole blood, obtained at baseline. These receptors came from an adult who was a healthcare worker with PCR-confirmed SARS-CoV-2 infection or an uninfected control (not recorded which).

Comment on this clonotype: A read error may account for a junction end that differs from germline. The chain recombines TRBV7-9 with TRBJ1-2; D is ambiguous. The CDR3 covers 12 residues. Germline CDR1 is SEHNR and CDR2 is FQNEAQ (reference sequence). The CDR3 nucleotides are TGTGTCAGCAGCTTACTGAACTATGGCTACACCTTC. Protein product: CVSSLLNYGYTF.

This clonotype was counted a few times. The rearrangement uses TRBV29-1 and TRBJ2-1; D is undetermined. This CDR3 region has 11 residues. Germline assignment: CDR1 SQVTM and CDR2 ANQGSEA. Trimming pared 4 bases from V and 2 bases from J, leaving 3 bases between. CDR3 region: CSVVPYNEQFF. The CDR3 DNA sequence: TGCAGCGTTGTTCCCTACAATGAGCAGTTCTTC.

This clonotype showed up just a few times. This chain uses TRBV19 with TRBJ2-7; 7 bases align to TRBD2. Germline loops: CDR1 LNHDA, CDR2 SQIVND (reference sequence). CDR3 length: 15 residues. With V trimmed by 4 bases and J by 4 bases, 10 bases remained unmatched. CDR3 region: CASSTPGRVGYEQYF. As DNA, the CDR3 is TGTGCCAGTAGTACCCCAGGGAGGGTAGGTTACGAGCAGTACTTC.

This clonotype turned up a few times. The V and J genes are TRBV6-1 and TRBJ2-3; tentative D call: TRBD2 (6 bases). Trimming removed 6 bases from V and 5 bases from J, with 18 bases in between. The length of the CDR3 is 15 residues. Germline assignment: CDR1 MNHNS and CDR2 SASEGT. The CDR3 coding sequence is TGTGCCAGCAGCCTAGGCGGGGCTGTGGGAGATACGCAGTATTTT. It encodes CASSLGGAVGDTQYF.

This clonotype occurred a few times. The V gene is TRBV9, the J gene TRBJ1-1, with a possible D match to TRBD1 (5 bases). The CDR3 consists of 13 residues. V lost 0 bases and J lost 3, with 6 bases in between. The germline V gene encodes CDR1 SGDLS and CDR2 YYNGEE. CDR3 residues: CASSVGRDTEAFF. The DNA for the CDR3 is TGTGCCAGCAGCGTAGGCAGGGACACTGAAGCTTTCTTT.

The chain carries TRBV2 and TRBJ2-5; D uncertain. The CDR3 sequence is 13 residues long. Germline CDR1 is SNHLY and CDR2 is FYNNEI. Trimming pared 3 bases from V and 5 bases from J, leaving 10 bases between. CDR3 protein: CASSDGAEETQYF. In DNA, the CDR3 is TGTGCCAGCAGTGACGGAGCCGAGGAGACCCAGTACTTC.

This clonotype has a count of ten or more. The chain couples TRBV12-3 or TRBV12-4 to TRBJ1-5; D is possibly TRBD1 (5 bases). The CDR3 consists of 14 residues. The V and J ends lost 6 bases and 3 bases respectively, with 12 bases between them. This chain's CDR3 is CASSLRGNNQPQHF. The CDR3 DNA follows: TGTGCCAGCAGCCTAAGGGGAAACAATCAGCCCCAGCATTTT.

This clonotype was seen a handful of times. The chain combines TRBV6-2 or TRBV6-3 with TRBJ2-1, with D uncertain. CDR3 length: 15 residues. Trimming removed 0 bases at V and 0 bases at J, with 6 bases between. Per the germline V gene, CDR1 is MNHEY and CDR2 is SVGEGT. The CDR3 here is CASSYSTRSYNEQFF. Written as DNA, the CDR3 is TGTGCCAGCAGTTACTCGACGCGCTCCTACAATGAGCAGTTCTTC.